This T cell receptor beta chain was found in a study of Graves' ophthalmopathy and Graves' hyperthyroidism. Those donors who had ophthalmopathy presented with moderate-to-severe activity, a CAS of ≥3, a NOSPECS of ≥4 and a duration under 3 months. In this cohort, patients with other autoimmune diseases, uncontrolled infections, pregnancy or lactation were excluded. Amplification from RNA transcripts yielded the TCR beta CDR3 regions. First-round RT-PCR relied on HTBI primers, and a second-round multiplex PCR came next. TCRdb redid the calling of the multiplex PCR reads with MiXCR, one entry per CDR3 protein. Of about 480,000 distinct CDR3 sequences in the sample, around 14% were seen once. This clonotype appeared many times. CDR1 MNHEY and CDR2 SVGAGI come from the germline V gene. J gave up 3 bases and V 5 bases, and 5 bases lay outside the gene matches. This CDR3 contains 15 residues.

Source material: blood. This TCR was recovered from a woman aged 25 to 39 with Graves' ophthalmopathy. V is TRBV6-5 and J is TRBJ1-3; 9 bases fit TRBD1. The CDR3 region has the DNA TGTGCCAGCAGTAACCGGGACAGGGATGGAAACACCATATATTTT. The encoded protein is CASSNRDRDGNTIYF.